Shown below are 7 T cell receptor beta chains from a single sample sequenced in a study of T cell responses to AZD1222 COVID-19 vaccine. Sequencing used immunoSEQ multiplex PCR; TCRdb keeps in-frame clones, though not all of them. The sample holds around 160,000 clones, under 95% seen once. The specimen comprised peripheral blood, sampled on day 0 of MenACWY control vaccination. The origin of the receptors is an adult in good health.

The chain carries TRBV9 and TRBJ2-1; 9 nucleotides agree with TRBD2. V was pared by 3 bases and J by 8 bases, with 9 bases of the junction left unmatched. CDR3 size: 15 residues. Germline V gives CDR1 SGDLS, CDR2 YYNGEE. Here the CDR3 reads CASSEGSGGGDEQFF. The CDR3 coding sequence is TGTGCCAGCAGCGAGGGTAGCGGGGGTGGAGATGAGCAGTTCTTC.

The chain has TRBV19 and TRBJ2-7; 8 positions match TRBD1. Germline-derived CDR1 and CDR2 are LNHDA and SQIVND (reference sequence). This CDR3 region has 14 residues. V was clipped by 4 bases and J by 2 bases; unmatched bases: 4. The CDR3 loop is CASSSGQGPYEQYF. As DNA, the CDR3 is TGTGCCAGTAGTAGCGGACAGGGCCCCTACGAGCAGTACTTC.

The V call is TRBV6-6, the J call TRBJ1-5, with D maybe TRBD1 (6 bases). This CDR3 contains 14 residues. Germline V gene lookup returns CDR1 MNHNY and CDR2 SVGAGI (reference sequence). V was clipped by 2 bases and J by 7 bases, with 12 bases between them. The CDR3 spells CASSYKGGEQPQHF. CDR3 nucleotide sequence: TGTGCCAGCAGTTACAAGGGGGGTGAACAGCCCCAGCATTTT.

This clone was seen a single time. This chain connects TRBV6-5 to TRBJ1-1; perhaps TRBD1 as D (5 bases). The germline V gene has CDR1 MNHEY and CDR2 SVGAGI. Trimming cost V 4 bases and J 11 bases, with 14 bases left between them. This CDR3 contains 12 residues. In DNA form, the CDR3 reads TGTGCCAGCAGTTTCCATAGGGGAGGGGCTTTCTTT. Protein: CASSFHRGGAFF.

The gene calls are TRBV5-6 and TRBJ1-1, with D tentatively TRBD1 (6 bases). The CDR3 covers 14 residues. V was pared by 1 base and J by 5 bases, with 12 bases between. In germline, CDR1 is SGHDT, CDR2 YYEEEE. The CDR3 is CASSLRGALTEAFF. CDR3 in DNA: TGTGCCAGCAGCTTGCGGGGGGCGCTTACTGAAGCTTTCTTT.

The chain carries TRBV19 and TRBJ2-2; 9 bases map to TRBD2. The CDR3 consists of 17 residues. The germline V gene has CDR1 LNHDA and CDR2 SQIVND (reference sequence). Germline trimming cut 2 bases from V and 4 bases from J; bases unmatched to any gene: 8. Written as DNA, the CDR3 is TGTGCCAGTAGTATATTGCTAGCGGGACTTGGCACCGGGGAGCTGTTTTTT. Translating it yields CASSILLAGLGTGELFF.

The V gene is TRBV10-3, the J gene TRBJ1-2, with TRBD1 as a possible D gene (5 bases). Trimming cost V 11 bases and J 4 bases, with 23 bases left between them. The germline gives CDR1 ENHRY, CDR2 SYGVKD. The CDR3 loop spans 15 amino acids. CDR3 sequence: CASKSGLGTGYGYTF. CDR3 bases: TGTGCCTCAAAATCAGGGTTGGGGACGGGCTATGGCTACACCTTC.